The table lists the clone carrying this T cell receptor beta chain with many counts. No antigen is known for it. This sample is drawn from a study of T cells in Graves' hyperthyroidism and ophthalmopathy. Findings of the study overall: Model output signaled ophthalmopathy a median approximately 6 months ahead of onset.

Exclusion of patients followed from uncontrolled infection, other autoimmune disease, pregnancy or lactation. What was amplified from RNA transcripts were TCR beta CDR3 regions. An initial round of RT-PCR targeting the TCR CDR3 relied on the HTBI primer set. From the multiplex PCR reads, TCRdb called clonotypes with MiXCR, one entry per CDR3 protein. The sample lists some 400,000 distinct CDR3 sequences, 19% occurring once. Germline V CDR1 and CDR2: DFQATT, SNEGSKA (reference sequence). The CDR3 covers 12 residues. V was shortened by 5 bases and J by 0 bases, with 8 bases between the two germline ends.

This sequence was found in a woman between 18 and 29 years old with Graves' hyperthyroidism. Input material: blood. This rearrangement joins TRBV20-1 to TRBJ2-7; tentatively, D is TRBD1 (5 bases). CDR3 in DNA: TGCAGTGCTCAGGGCCTCTCCTACGAGCAGTACTTC. It encodes CSAQGLSYEQYF.